The 23 T cell receptor beta chains given below trace back to one sample, sequenced in a study of blood T cell repertoires in COVID-19. Produced via immunoSEQ multiplex PCR; TCRdb's table is partial and in-frame only. The sample holds 230,000 or so clones, 85% to 90% seen once. What was sequenced was peripheral blood. All receptors derive from a woman between 40 and 50 years old who had recovered from COVID-19.

This sequence joins TRBV14 and TRBJ2-3; D possibly corresponds to TRBD2 (6 bases). Trimming pared 4 bases from V and 4 bases from J, leaving 9 bases between. The CDR3 has 13 residues. Germline lookup yields CDR1 SGHDN and CDR2 FVKESK. The DNA of the CDR3 is TGTGCCAGCAGCCCGAGACTAGCAGATACGCAGTATTTT. This sequence encodes CASSPRLADTQYF. Full variable domain (rest looked up from reference TRBV14 and TRBJ2-3): EAGVTQFPSHSVIEKGQTVTLRCDPISGHDNLYWYRRVMGKEIKFLLHFVKESKQDESGMPNNRFLAERTGGTYSTLKVQPAELEDSGVYFCASSPRLADTQYFGPGTRLTVL.

V and J are TRBV21-1 and TRBJ1-6; the D call of TRBD1 is as the table states it, not checked on the DNA. TRBV21-1 is a pseudogene. The CDR3 spans 18 residues. In DNA, the CDR3 is TGTGCCAGCACCTACCCCTTACCGACGGCTCAGGGTAATTCACCCCTCCACTTT. Its translation: CASTYPLPTAQGNSPLHF.

The sample holds many counts of this clone. The CDR3 DNA reads TGTGCCAGCAGTGAAAGGGACAGCATGAACACTGAAGCTTTCTTT. This gives the protein CASSERDSMNTEAFF. The chain links TRBV6-1 to TRBJ1-1, with 7 bases fitting TRBD1. Germline loops: CDR1 MNHNS, CDR2 SASEGT. The V and J ends lost 2 bases and 0 bases, in that order; junction bases with no gene match: 3. This CDR3 spans 15 amino acids.

This clone showed up just a few times. J is TRBJ1-2 and V is TRBV24-1; D is uncertain. The V end was cut by 5 bases, the J end by 6 bases, with 9 bases between. Germline CDR1 KGHDR, CDR2 SFDVKD. The CDR3 spans 12 residues. In nucleotides, the CDR3 is TGTGCCACCAGTGGATCGGGGAATGGCTACACCTTC. It specifies CATSGSGNGYTF.

V and J are TRBV12-5 and TRBJ2-5; D may be TRBD2 (7 bases). The length of the CDR3 is 13 residues. The V gene's germline CDR1 is LGHNT and CDR2 FRNRAP. With 4 bases removed from V and 7 bases from J, the gap between germline ends came to 13 bases. The CDR3 loop is CASGSGLGGTQYF. Here the CDR3 DNA reads TGTGCTAGTGGTTCCGGACTAGGGGGGACCCAGTACTTC.

The chain uses TRBV5-1 and TRBJ2-2; the match to TRBD1 covers 8 bases. The CDR3 runs to 15 residues. CDR1 is SGHRS, CDR2 YFSETQ, per germline. The V segment lost 0 bases and the J segment 5 bases; nucleotides outside the gene matches: 3. CDR3 loop: CASSLDGQGTGELFF. Here the CDR3 DNA reads TGCGCCAGCAGCTTGGACGGACAGGGTACCGGGGAGCTGTTTTTT.

This chain connects TRBV6-5 to TRBJ1-2; no clear D. Germline V gene lookup returns CDR1 MNHEY and CDR2 SVGAGI. The germline V and J ends were trimmed by 0 bases and 2 bases, with 7 bases remaining between them. The CDR3 runs to 14 residues. The CDR3 loop is CASSYSLTNYGYTF. The CDR3 region has the DNA TGTGCCAGCAGTTACTCGCTAACCAACTATGGCTACACCTTC.

The CDR3 loop is CASSPLGAADSGNTIYF. The CDR3 bases are TGTGCCAGCTCACCCCTAGGGGCCGCTGACTCTGGAAACACCATATATTTT. The gene calls are TRBV18 and TRBJ1-3; possibly TRBD1 for D (5 bases). Germline values: CDR1 KGHSH, CDR2 LQKENI. The CDR3 length is 17 residues. V was clipped by 3 bases and J by 0 bases, with 15 bases between them.

The V gene is TRBV30, the J gene TRBJ2-1; D gene unclear. CDR3 length equals 15 residues. V lost 2 bases and J lost 8, with 19 bases in between. From germline, CDR1 is GTSNPN and CDR2 SVGIG (reference sequence). The CDR3 here is CAWSRSSRMVDEQFF. CDR3 in DNA: TGTGCCTGGAGTAGGTCGTCGCGGATGGTCGATGAGCAGTTCTTC. Drawing the rest from reference TRBV30 and TRBJ2-1, the complete variable domain is SQTIHQWPATLVQPVGSPLSLECTVEGTSNPNLYWYRQAAGRGLQLLFYSVGIGQISSEVPQNLSASRPQDRQFILSSKKLLLSDSGFYLCAWSRSSRMVDEQFFGPGTRLTVL.

In nucleotides, the CDR3 is TGTGCCAGCCTGCCGGGACAGGGGTACACCGGGGAGCTGTTTTTT. Translation: CASLPGQGYTGELFF. The chain is built from TRBV28 and TRBJ2-2; 10 nucleotides line up with TRBD1. The V segment lost 8 bases and the J segment 3 bases; nucleotides outside the gene matches: 6. The germline V gene encodes CDR1 MDHEN and CDR2 SYDVKM. This CDR3 has 15 residues.

The rearrangement uses TRBV30 and TRBJ2-3; D unclear. Per the germline V gene, CDR1 is GTSNPN and CDR2 is SVGIG (reference sequence). CDR3 length: 13 residues. V lost 5 bases to trimming and J lost 14 bases, with 23 bases between them. The CDR3 DNA reads as TGTGCCTGGTCACCTAATGAGGTTGCGGCTGGGTATTTT. Its protein product is CAWSPNEVAAGYF.

The V call is TRBV3-1 (or the pseudogene TRBV3-2), the J call TRBJ2-1; TRBD1 aligns across 8 bases. The germline V gene encodes CDR1 LGHDT and CDR2 YNNKEL (reference sequence). V shed 4 bases and J 6 bases; nucleotides not matched to a gene: 5. This CDR3 spans 14 amino acids. This CDR3 is CASSLGQGPNEQFF. For the CDR3, the DNA is TGTGCCAGCAGCCTAGGACAGGGTCCCAATGAGCAGTTCTTC.

The chain combines TRBV3-1 (or the pseudogene TRBV3-2) with TRBJ2-7; 9 bases line up with TRBD1. Germline V gives CDR1 LGHDT, CDR2 YNNKEL (reference sequence). CDR3 size: 14 residues. After removal of 4 bases from V and 7 bases from J, the junction contained 8 bases not matched to a gene. The DNA of the CDR3 is TGTGCCAGCAGCCCGGGACAGGGAATACGGGAGCAGTACTTC. It encodes CASSPGQGIREQYF.

The chain is built from TRBV29-1 and TRBJ2-3, with 9 bases lining up with TRBD1. The CDR3 extends over 14 amino acids. The V segment lost 6 bases and the J segment 2 bases; nucleotides outside the gene matches: 6. The germline V gene encodes CDR1 SQVTM and CDR2 ANQGSEA. The CDR3 reads CSVRTGVITDTQYF. The CDR3 nucleotides are TGCAGCGTAAGGACAGGGGTTATCACAGATACGCAGTATTTT.

The chain combines TRBV11-2 with TRBJ2-1; the D gene is possibly TRBD1 (6 bases). The CDR3 is 15 amino acids. Germline-derived CDR1 and CDR2 are SGHAT and FQNNGV. V lost 2 bases and J lost 1, with 9 bases in between. The CDR3: CASSLIQGSYNEQFF. Written as DNA, the CDR3 is TGTGCCAGCAGCTTAATTCAGGGGTCCTACAATGAGCAGTTCTTC. Supplemented by reference TRBV11-2 and TRBJ2-1, the full variable domain reads EAGVAQSPRYKIIEKRQSVAFWCNPISGHATLYWYQQILGQGPKLLIQFQNNGVVDDSQLPKDRFSAERLKGVDSTLKIQPAKLEDSAVYLCASSLIQGSYNEQFFGPGTRLTVL.

The chain is built from TRBV21-1 and TRBJ2-2; the D call of TRBD2 is as the table states it, not checked on the DNA. TRBV21-1 is a known pseudogene. The CDR3 runs to 14 residues. The CDR3 reads CASSPPRGSGELFF. The DNA for the CDR3 is TGTGCCAGCAGCCCCCCGAGAGGGTCCGGGGAGCTGTTTTTT.

V and J are TRBV9 and TRBJ1-3; D perhaps matches TRBD1 (5 bases). Germline V gives CDR1 SGDLS, CDR2 YYNGEE. This CDR3 contains 16 residues. V was pared by 3 bases and J by 0 bases, with 13 bases between. The CDR3 DNA sequence: TGTGCCAGCAGCGCCGACGCCGGGGGCTCTGGAAACACCATATATTTT. Translation: CASSADAGGSGNTIYF.

The V and J genes are TRBV10-3 and TRBJ1-1, with TRBD1 matching 9 bases. V was pared by 6 bases and J by 5 bases, with 13 bases of the junction left unmatched. Germline V gene sequence: CDR1 ENHRY, CDR2 SYGVKD. The CDR3 has 16 residues. CDR3 DNA sequence: TGTGCCATCAGCGAAACAGGGGGCCGCGGGGAAACTGAAGCTTTCTTT. As protein: CAISETGGRGETEAFF.

The rearrangement links TRBV9 to TRBJ2-5, with 8 bases lining up with TRBD2. The trim removed 0 bases at V and 1 base at J, leaving 2 bases unmatched. Germline-derived CDR1 and CDR2 are SGDLS and YYNGEE. The CDR3 totals 15 residues. The CDR3 DNA is TGTGCCAGCAGCGTAGGGACTAGCCTCCAAGAGACCCAGTACTTC. Translating gives CASSVGTSLQETQYF.

The CDR3 DNA sequence: TGTGCCAGCAGCTTAGTTCGGACAACTGAAGCTTTCTTT. This translates into CASSLVRTTEAFF. This chain connects TRBV11-3 to TRBJ1-1, with a tentative D call TRBD1 (5 bases). Trimming cost V 1 base and J 5 bases, with 8 bases left between them. CDR1 is SGHNT, CDR2 YENEEA, per germline. The CDR3 runs to 13 residues.

The V gene is TRBV9, the J gene TRBJ2-3; weak D call: TRBD2 (6 bases). Per the germline V gene, CDR1 is SGDLS and CDR2 is YYNGEE. V shed 0 bases and J shed 5 bases, with 13 bases lying between them. There are 15 residues in the CDR3. The CDR3 sequence is CASSVEWGRRDTQYF. The CDR3 DNA sequence: TGTGCCAGCAGCGTAGAATGGGGGAGGAGAGATACGCAGTATTTT. Filled out from reference TRBV9 and TRBJ2-3, the complete variable domain reads DSGVTQTPKHLITATGQRVTLRCSPRSGDLSVYWYQQSLDQGLQFLIQYYNGEERAKGNILERFSAQQFPDLHSELNLSSLELGDSALYFCASSVEWGRRDTQYFGPGTRLTVL.

This clone is a singleton in its sample. This sequence joins TRBV2 and TRBJ2-1; 8 bases match TRBD2. The CDR3 is 15 residues long. The germline CDR1 and CDR2 sequences are SNHLY and FYNNEI. J lost 5 bases, V lost 6 bases, and 9 bases had no gene match. The CDR3 reads CASRPLAASNNEQFF. The CDR3 DNA reads as TGTGCCAGCAGGCCACTAGCGGCATCGAACAATGAGCAGTTCTTC. Together with reference TRBV2 and TRBJ2-1, the CDR3 gives the full variable domain: EPEVTQTPSHQVTQMGQEVILRCVPISNHLYFYWYRQILGQKVEFLVSFYNNEISEKSEIFDDQFSVERPDGSNFTLKIRSTKLEDSAMYFCASRPLAASNNEQFFGPGTRLTVL.

This clone was found once. J is TRBJ2-1 and V is TRBV13, with a weak D call TRBD2 (6 bases). The CDR3 sequence is 16 residues long. The V and J ends lost 0 bases and 3 bases respectively, with 12 bases between them. CDR1 and CDR2 (germline): PRHDT, FYEKMQ (reference sequence). The CDR3 is CASSLGVAVDYNEQFF. For the CDR3, the DNA is TGTGCCAGCAGCTTAGGTGTAGCGGTCGACTACAATGAGCAGTTCTTC.